The 8 T cell receptor beta chains in this list originate from one sample, sequenced in a study of OX40 agonist ivuxolimab in advanced cancers. The method was immunoSEQ multiplex PCR; TCRdb's version includes in-frame clones alone and lacks a portion of them. The sample yields tens of thousands of clones, about nine tenths seen once. Sample: CD4+ or CD8+ T cells sorted from blood, taken in a trial of the OX40 agonist ivuxolimab. These receptors came from an adult with an advanced solid tumor such as melanoma, head and neck, liver or kidney cancer.

CDR3 protein: CASSQVRTGKGNTIYF. DNA for the CDR3: TGTGCCAGCAGCCAAGTTCGGACAGGGAAGGGAAACACCATATATTTT. The chain combines TRBV14 with TRBJ1-3; the match to TRBD1 covers 8 bases. Unmatched junction bases numbered 6, after V lost 1 base and J lost 4 bases. CDR1 is SGHDN, CDR2 FVKESK, per germline. The CDR3 runs to 16 residues.

The V gene is TRBV9, the J gene TRBJ2-5; D not resolved. The germline V gene encodes CDR1 SGDLS and CDR2 YYNGEE. Trimming left V 3 bases short and J 3 bases short, with 15 bases between. This CDR3 has 15 amino acids. The CDR3 loop reads CASSAHSQHEETQYF. The CDR3 nucleotides read TGTGCCAGCAGCGCTCACAGCCAGCATGAAGAGACCCAGTACTTC. Combining the CDR3 with reference TRBV9 and TRBJ2-5 gives the whole variable domain DSGVTQTPKHLITATGQRVTLRCSPRSGDLSVYWYQQSLDQGLQFLIQYYNGEERAKGNILERFSAQQFPDLHSELNLSSLELGDSALYFCASSAHSQHEETQYFGPGTRLLVL.

This sequence joins TRBV6-6 and TRBJ2-1; 9 nucleotides line up with TRBD1. Germline V CDR1 and CDR2: MNHNY, SVGAGI (reference sequence). The CDR3 consists of 15 residues. J lost 7 bases, V lost 6 bases, and 10 bases had no gene match. DNA of the CDR3: TGTGCCAGCAGCCCCGGGACAGGGAGAGGGAATGAGCAGTTCTTC. It translates to CASSPGTGRGNEQFF.

The chain combines TRBV6-1 with TRBJ2-7, with D tentatively TRBD1 or TRBD2 (6 bases each). CDR3 length: 14 residues. CDR1 and CDR2 (germline): MNHNS, SASEGT. V was pared by 10 bases and J by 0 bases, with 16 bases between. This CDR3 reads CATGGGLSSYEQYF. The CDR3 region has the DNA TGTGCCACCGGGGGCGGCCTCAGCTCCTACGAGCAGTACTTC.

The V call is TRBV14, the J call TRBJ1-2; 10 bases map to TRBD1. This CDR3 has 13 amino acids. Germline V gives CDR1 SGHDN, CDR2 FVKESK. J lost 8 bases, V lost 4 bases, and 4 bases had no gene match. CDR3 region: CASSPTGGQGYTF. In DNA form, the CDR3 reads TGTGCCAGCAGCCCGACAGGGGGCCAGGGCTACACCTTC.

This sequence joins TRBV6-1 and TRBJ2-1; the match to TRBD1 covers 10 bases. V dropped 5 bases and J dropped 6; count of bases not matched to a gene: 4. CDR1 and CDR2 from the germline V gene are MNHNS and SASEGT. This CDR3 region has 14 residues. Written as DNA, the CDR3 is TGTGCCAGCAGTCCGGGACAGGGGCGCAATGAGCAGTTCTTC. This translates into CASSPGQGRNEQFF.

CDR3 protein: CASSLGRMNTGELFF. In DNA form, the CDR3 reads TGCGCCAGCAGCTTGGGGCGGATGAACACCGGGGAGCTGTTTTTT. The rearrangement links TRBV5-1 to TRBJ2-2; D remains ambiguous. V was pared by 0 bases and J by 1 base, with 7 bases between. Germline CDR1 SGHRS, CDR2 YFSETQ. This CDR3 has 15 amino acids.

V and J are TRBV15 and TRBJ2-3; 11 positions agree with TRBD2. V lost 3 bases and J lost 3; bases outside the gene matches: 8. Germline V CDR1 and CDR2: LNHNV, YYDKDF (reference sequence). CDR3 length equals 17 residues. The CDR3 is CATSRGQLAGATDTQYF. DNA of the CDR3: TGTGCCACCAGCAGGGGACAACTAGCGGGAGCAACAGATACGCAGTATTTT.